Listed here is a single T cell receptor beta chain. Its specificity is unknown. Since all of the isolated RNA was reverse transcribed, expressed TCRB transcripts were what got sequenced. Naive, central memory and regulatory T cell samples produced a mean of roughly 3.8 million reads. TCRdb's table, derived via immunoSEQ multiplex PCR, lists solely in-frame clones and lacks some. This sample carries 100,000 to 150,000 clones, roughly 10% of them seen once, and the ten largest clones take under 0.9%. Sorting of CD4+ naive, central memory, regulatory and stem cell-like memory cells was performed via CD45RO/CCR7/CD25/CD127/CD95/CD27. Each sorted population was over 95% pure. These data are taken from a study of beta chain features in type 1 diabetes. Notes on the study in general: The study found moderately but significantly shorter TCRB CDR3s in all four CD4+ subsets of Type 1 diabetes patients. Naive, central memory and regulatory TCRB repertoires appeared more similar among patients than healthy donors.

Trimming left V 4 bases short and J 8 bases short, with 13 bases between. Germline CDR1 reads SGHRS; CDR2 reads YFSETQ. This CDR3 spans 13 amino acids. This clonotype originated in a man aged 25 to 40 with type 1 diabetes. Specimen: central memory CD4+ T cells from blood. The chain carries TRBV5-1 and TRBJ2-1; D is possibly TRBD2 (6 bases). The CDR3 bases are TGCGCCAGCAGCCCGGGACTTGCGGATGAGCAGTTCTTC. This encodes CASSPGLADEQFF.